This is a list of T cell receptor beta chains from one sample in a study of T cells in Graves' hyperthyroidism and ophthalmopathy. TCRdb redid the calling of the multiplex PCR reads with MiXCR, one entry per CDR3 protein. The data show 650,000 to 850,000 distinct CDR3 sequences, around 20% seen once. Sequenced: blood. Source of these receptors: a woman between 50 and 59 years old with Graves' hyperthyroidism that later progressed to Graves' ophthalmopathy. Both conserved end residues are part of each CDR3. A D gene is named only where the DNA matches it firmly. Where a row states a size, it is once, few, many or the class of an expanded clone; other rows omit it.

CDR3 protein,CDR3 DNA,V gene,J gene,D gene,clone size,CDR3 length
CASSQVHGGGVGYTF,TGCGCCAGCAGCCAAGTACATGGCGGGGGGGTCGGCTACACCTTC,TRBV4-1,TRBJ1-2,.,few,15
CASSYGAGGIDTQYF,TGTGCCAGCAGTTACGGAGCCGGAGGGATAGATACGCAGTATTTT,TRBV6-6,TRBJ2-3,.,few,15
CSVFGFQETQYF,TGCAGCGTTTTCGGATTTCAAGAGACCCAGTACTTC,TRBV29-1,TRBJ2-5,.,few,12
CASGLLQGANYGYTF,TGCGCCAGCGGCCTACTACAGGGGGCTAACTATGGCTACACCTTC,TRBV5-1,TRBJ1-2,TRBD1,few,15
CASSQEVAGHRPSTDTQYF,TGTGCCAGCAGCCAAGAGGTTGCGGGACACCGACCTAGCACAGATACGCAGTATTTT,TRBV3-1,TRBJ2-3,.,few,19
CASRGSRVSDNSPLHF,TGTGCCAGCAGAGGCAGTAGGGTTTCAGATAATTCACCCCTCCACTTT,TRBV7-2,TRBJ1-6,.,.,16
CASSVAPGEGYTF,TGTGCCAGCAGCGTAGCGCCAGGGGAAGGCTACACCTTC,TRBV9,TRBJ1-2,.,.,13
CASSPTRLPYEQYF,TGTGCCAGCAGCCCCACCCGCCTTCCCTACGAGCAGTACTTC,TRBV12-3/TRBV12-4,TRBJ2-7,.,.,14
CASSLQPTGGQLDTQYF,TGTGCCAGCAGCCTTCAGCCAACGGGGGGGCAGTTAGATACGCAGTATTTT,TRBV4-2,TRBJ2-3,TRBD2,.,17
CASSLGGPRETQYF,TGTGCCAGCAGCTTAGGGGGGCCCCGAGAGACCCAGTACTTC,TRBV11-3,TRBJ2-5,.,many,14
CSARDLGQGGADTQYF,TGCAGTGCTAGAGATTTAGGGCAGGGTGGAGCAGATACGCAGTATTTT,TRBV20-1,TRBJ2-3,.,many,16
CASSPLTGGRFF,TGCGCCAGCAGCCCCCTAACGGGGGGAAGGTTCTTC,TRBV4-1,TRBJ2-1,TRBD2,.,12
CASNSVGGRGPQHF,TGTGCCAGTAACTCGGTTGGAGGTCGGGGGCCCCAGCATTTT,TRBV19,TRBJ1-5,.,.,14
CASSSPQGKAFF,TGTGCCAGCAGTTCCCCACAGGGCAAAGCTTTCTTT,TRBV12-3/TRBV12-4,TRBJ1-1,.,.,12
CASSFLDRGGTDTQYF,TGTGCCAGCAGTTTCCTCGACAGGGGAGGCACAGATACGCAGTATTTT,TRBV27,TRBJ2-3,TRBD1,many,16
CASSYSTDRSKPQHF,TGTGCCAGCAGTTACTCGACGGACAGGTCTAAGCCCCAGCATTTT,TRBV6-6,TRBJ1-5,TRBD1,few,15
CAWSADRGLGNTIYF,TGTGCCTGGAGTGCGGACAGGGGGCTTGGAAACACCATATATTTT,TRBV30,TRBJ1-3,TRBD1,few,15
CASSLSAGPPEAFF,TGTGCCAGCAGTTTATCTGCCGGGCCCCCTGAAGCTTTCTTT,TRBV27,TRBJ1-1,.,many,14
CASSQGVAGRTDTQYF,TGTGCCAGCAGCCAAGGTGTAGCGGGGCGCACAGATACGCAGTATTTT,TRBV3-1,TRBJ2-3,TRBD2,many,16
CSVETPGGQPQHF,TGCAGCGTTGAAACGCCAGGGGGGCAGCCCCAGCATTTT,TRBV29-1,TRBJ1-5,TRBD1,.,13
CATSDALRQEYNEQFF,TGTGCCACCAGTGATGCCCTGAGACAGGAGTACAATGAGCAGTTCTTC,TRBV24-1,TRBJ2-1,.,many,16
CASSILGGAYNEQFF,TGTGCCAGTAGTATCCTCGGGGGGGCTTACAATGAGCAGTTCTTC,TRBV19,TRBJ2-1,TRBD2,.,15
CASSSVFLGRDTETQYF,TGTGCCAGCAGCTCCGTCTTTCTGGGGCGGGATACGGAGACCCAGTACTTC,TRBV7-6,TRBJ2-5,.,few,17
CASSPPGGQRNTIYF,TGTGCCAGCAGTCCCCCTGGAGGACAGAGAAACACCATATATTTT,TRBV6-2/TRBV6-3,TRBJ1-3,.,.,15
CASSLYTGPEKLFF,TGCGCCAGCAGCTTGTATACAGGACCTGAAAAACTGTTTTTT,TRBV5-1,TRBJ1-4,.,.,14
CASSQHSAGPNSPLHF,TGCGCCAGCAGCCAGCATTCTGCGGGGCCTAATTCACCCCTCCACTTT,TRBV4-1,TRBJ1-6,.,few,16
CASSQDGQGANEQYF,TGTGCCAGCAGCCAAGATGGACAGGGGGCGAACGAGCAGTACTTC,TRBV4-2,TRBJ2-7,TRBD1,.,15
CASSPPDYNSPLHF,TGTGCCAGCTCACCACCAGATTATAATTCACCCCTCCACTTT,TRBV18,TRBJ1-6,.,many,14
CASSPEPGTASYNEQFF,TGTGCCAGCAGCCCAGAACCCGGGACAGCCTCCTACAATGAGCAGTTCTTC,TRBV6-1,TRBJ2-1,TRBD1,few,17
CASSRNSGGGYNEQFF,TGTGCCAGCAGTCGAAATAGCGGGGGGGGATACAATGAGCAGTTCTTC,TRBV11-2,TRBJ2-1,TRBD2,many,16
CSQRREGQGIIRGYTF,TGCAGCCAACGCAGGGAGGGACAGGGGATTATTCGCGGCTACACCTTC,TRBV20-1,TRBJ1-2,TRBD1,many,16
CASSPTSGGYKYQETQYF,TGTGCCAGCAGCCCCACTAGCGGGGGCTACAAGTACCAAGAGACCCAGTACTTC,TRBV12-3/TRBV12-4,TRBJ2-5,TRBD2,many,18
CASNQGAGTDTQYF,TGTGCCAGCAATCAGGGGGCTGGCACAGATACGCAGTATTTT,TRBV12-3/TRBV12-4,TRBJ2-3,TRBD1,few,14
CSADPQGIVGTEASF,TGCAGTGCTGACCCCCAGGGGATAGTTGGGACTGAAGCTTCCTTT,TRBV20-1,TRBJ1-1,.,.,15
CSVDGNGYTF,TGCAGCGTTGACGGGAATGGCTACACCTTC,TRBV29-1,TRBJ1-2,.,few,10
CASSTGGAITEAFF,TGTGCCAGCAGTACAGGGGGCGCGATCACTGAAGCTTTCTTT,TRBV6-2/TRBV6-3,TRBJ1-1,TRBD1,many,14